This TCR beta chain was documented in a study of response to subunit inactivated influenza vaccine. This clonotype was seen only a few times. Its cognate antigen is unknown. A junction boundary mismatches the germline segment, possibly from a read error. MiXCR, applied by TCRdb to the RT-PCR reads, yields one record per CDR3 protein. This sample has over 650,000 distinct CDR3 sequences, with approximately 18% found just once. There are 17 residues in the CDR3. The germline gives CDR1 SGHTA, CDR2 FQGTGA. Study outcomes and limitations: There was a suggestion from the authors that each seasonal influenza vaccination recruits few new T cells.

The chain employs TRBV7-3 and TRBJ2-3, with a weak D call TRBD2 (6 bases). This clonotype originated in a man aged 45-60 years who received an inactivated influenza vaccine. Here the sequenced sample was PBMCs from blood, taken about 5 days after vaccination. This CDR3 reads CASSLTWDFRYTDTQYF. The CDR3 region has the DNA TGTGCCAGCAGCCTAACCTGGGACTTCCGGTACACAGATACGCAGTATTTT.